This entry lists 27 T cell receptor beta chains sequenced from one sample in a study of cytomegalovirus exposure and HLA in healthy donors. The repertoire was sequenced with immunoSEQ multiplex PCR; TCRdb's copy has only in-frame clones and lacks some. The sample consists of some 56,000 clones, 85% to 95% of them appearing once. Material for sequencing was PBMCs. These receptors were collected from a man aged 18 to 29 in good health and CMV-seronegative.

The chain couples TRBV28 to TRBJ2-2; D unclear. The CDR3 is 13 amino acids. V was cut by 9 bases and J by 0 bases, with 8 bases left in between. Germline V gene lookup returns CDR1 MDHEN and CDR2 SYDVKM. The CDR3 loop is CASFTTNTGELFF. Written as DNA, the CDR3 is TGTGCCAGTTTTACTACGAACACCGGGGAGCTGTTTTTT.

V and J are TRBV4-3 and TRBJ2-3; D might be TRBD2 (6 bases). The germline CDR1 and CDR2 sequences are LGHNA and YSLEER. The CDR3 has 16 amino acids. Trimming took 4 bases from V and 0 from J, leaving 14 bases between them. The CDR3 coding sequence is TGCGCCAGCAGCCTGGGGGGTAGCGGAAGCACAGATACGCAGTATTTT. It yields the protein CASSLGGSGSTDTQYF.

This chain connects TRBV28 to TRBJ2-3; TRBD2 is a possible D gene (5 bases). CDR3 length equals 12 residues. Germline lookup yields CDR1 MDHEN and CDR2 SYDVKM. V was shortened by 5 bases and J by 3 bases, with 6 bases between the two germline ends. The CDR3 sequence is CASSSGTDTQYF. The DNA for the CDR3 is TGTGCCAGCAGTAGCGGAACAGATACGCAGTATTTT.

This chain connects TRBV28 to TRBJ2-7, with TRBD1 matching 9 bases. The J segment lost 3 bases and the V segment lost 8 bases, leaving 14 bases of the junction unmatched. CDR3 length: 16 residues. Per the germline V gene, CDR1 is MDHEN and CDR2 is SYDVKM. CDR3 amino acids: CASRPFPRQGVYEQYF. As DNA, the CDR3 is TGTGCCAGCCGTCCTTTCCCGAGACAGGGGGTCTACGAGCAGTACTTC.

The gene calls are TRBV9 and TRBJ2-3; D not certain. The CDR3 runs to 16 residues. Germline loops: CDR1 SGDLS, CDR2 YYNGEE. V dropped 0 bases and J dropped 2 bases, with 13 bases sitting between them. The DNA of the CDR3 is TGTGCCAGCAGCGTAGCTTCGGGTTCGTTCACAGATACGCAGTATTTT. This translates into CASSVASGSFTDTQYF.

The table lists this clone with a few counts. V usage is TRBV6-5 and J usage is TRBJ2-1, with TRBD1 matching over 7 bases. The CDR3 totals 15 residues. The junction had 7 bases not matched to a gene; V was cut back by 5 bases and J by 3 bases. Germline-derived CDR1 and CDR2 are MNHEY and SVGAGI. DNA of the CDR3: TGTGCCAGCAGTCCGATCGACAGGGTCTACAATGAGCAGTTCTTC. Translating it yields CASSPIDRVYNEQFF.

This clone was counted a single time. The V and J genes are TRBV4-1 and TRBJ1-5; the D is unclear. Between the trimmed V and J ends, which lost 1 base and 0 bases, there was a span of 10 bases. The germline V gene encodes CDR1 MGHRA and CDR2 YSYEKL. The CDR3 length is 16 residues. CDR3 sequence: CASSQVPGDSNQPQHF. The CDR3 DNA is TGCGCCAGCAGCCAAGTACCCGGGGATAGCAATCAGCCCCAGCATTTT.

CDR3: CASSVEQGVDTEAFF. In nucleotides, the CDR3 is TGTGCCAGCAGCGTAGAGCAGGGGGTGGACACTGAAGCTTTCTTT. The chain employs TRBV9 and TRBJ1-1; 7 positions match TRBD1. The trim removed 0 bases at V and 3 bases at J, leaving 5 bases unmatched. CDR3 length: 15 residues. Germline CDR1 is SGDLS and CDR2 is YYNGEE.

The rearrangement joins TRBV19 to TRBJ1-2, with D hard to call. The CDR3 is made up of 12 amino acids. The germline gives CDR1 LNHDA, CDR2 SQIVND (reference sequence). Trimming removed 5 bases from V and 5 bases from J, with 9 bases in between. The chain's CDR3 is CASSQRDYGYTF. CDR3 DNA: TGTGCCAGTAGTCAGCGGGATTATGGCTACACCTTC. The variable domain in full, with the rest retrieved from reference TRBV19 and TRBJ1-2, is DGGITQSPKYLFRKEGQNVTLSCEQNLNHDAMYWYRQDPGQGLRLIYYSQIVNDFQKGDIAEGYSVSREKKESFPLTVTSAQKNPTAFYLCASSQRDYGYTFGSGTRLTVV.

This clone was seen a single time. The genes are TRBV27 and TRBJ2-7; the D gene is possibly TRBD2 (6 bases). CDR1 is MNHEY and CDR2 is SMNVEV in the germline V gene (reference sequence). This CDR3 has 16 residues. V was trimmed by 6 bases and J by 3 bases, leaving 21 bases between them. DNA of the CDR3: TGTGCCAGCAGAGAGACGGCGACTAGGATGGGCTACGAGCAGTACTTC. Protein sequence: CASRETATRMGYEQYF.

This clone was seen more than once but under ten times. J is TRBJ2-7 and V is TRBV27, with 8 nucleotides matching TRBD2. Germline V gives CDR1 MNHEY, CDR2 SMNVEV (reference sequence). The J segment lost 7 bases and the V segment lost 3 bases, leaving 8 bases of the junction unmatched. The CDR3 runs 14 residues. This chain's CDR3 is CASSFGTSIDEQYF. The CDR3 nucleotides are TGTGCCAGCAGTTTCGGGACTAGTATCGATGAGCAGTACTTC.

The sample holds one count of this clone. The J gene is TRBJ2-1, the V gene TRBV5-1; 7 bases are a match to TRBD2. The germline V gene has CDR1 SGHRS and CDR2 YFSETQ. The trim removed 4 bases at V and 10 bases at J, leaving 14 bases unmatched. This CDR3 has 15 residues. The CDR3 coding sequence is TGCGCCAGCAGCATTGGGACTACCCCCGTTGAGGAGCAGTTCTTC. Encoded protein: CASSIGTTPVEEQFF. Drawing the rest from reference TRBV5-1 and TRBJ2-1, the complete variable domain is KAGVTQTPRYLIKTRGQQVTLSCSPISGHRSVSWYQQTPGQGLQFLFEYFSETQRNKGNFPGRFSGRQFSNSRSEMNVSTLELGDSALYLCASSIGTTPVEEQFFGPGTRLTVL.

The CDR3 is CATSRDYFGGGERGANTGELFF. CDR3 bases: TGTGCCACCAGCAGAGATTACTTCGGTGGTGGAGAGCGCGGTGCGAACACCGGGGAGCTGTTTTTT. The chain couples TRBV15 to TRBJ2-2; D unresolved. CDR3 length equals 22 residues. V lost 0 bases to trimming and J lost 0 bases, with 26 bases between them. Germline V gene sequence: CDR1 LNHNV, CDR2 YYDKDF (reference sequence).

The chain joins TRBV7-6 to TRBJ2-4; tentatively, D is TRBD2 (6 bases). The germline V gene has CDR1 SGHVS and CDR2 FNYEAQ. The CDR3 covers 19 residues. Trimming pared 3 bases from V and 6 bases from J, leaving 27 bases between. CDR3 protein: CASSFTLGGEEVRGNIQYF. In DNA form, the CDR3 reads TGTGCCAGCAGCTTCACCCTGGGCGGGGAAGAGGTTCGCGGAAACATTCAGTACTTC.

For the CDR3, the DNA is TGTGCCAGCAGCCCGAGGACAGGGTTTAAGTACGAGCAGTACTTC. Translating it yields CASSPRTGFKYEQYF. The chain recombines TRBV7-2 with TRBJ2-7; 8 bases fit TRBD1. Germline CDR1 SGHTA, CDR2 FQGNSA. The CDR3 has 15 amino acids. With 5 bases clipped from V and 4 bases from J, the junction kept 10 bases outside the gene matches.

The chain uses TRBV4-1 and TRBJ2-5, with 9 bases lining up with TRBD2. The CDR3 is made up of 15 amino acids. V gave up 5 bases and J gave up 5 bases; unmatched junction bases: 9. Per germline, CDR1 MGHRA and CDR2 YSYEKL. As DNA, the CDR3 is TGCGCCAGCAGCTCTCTAGCGGGATCCCAGGAGACCCAGTACTTC. Protein product: CASSSLAGSQETQYF.

The J gene is TRBJ1-2, the V gene TRBV18; TRBD1 agrees at 8 bases. The germline V gene encodes CDR1 KGHSH and CDR2 LQKENI. J was trimmed by 10 bases and V by 8 bases; bases with no gene match: 9. The CDR3 totals 12 residues. CDR3 sequence reads: CASQVGTGPYTF. The CDR3 DNA reads as TGTGCCAGCCAGGTCGGGACAGGCCCCTACACCTTC.

The CDR3 DNA reads TGTGCCAGCACCGTTAGCGGGAGGACGTACGAGCAGTACTTC. Amino acid sequence: CASTVSGRTYEQYF. The chain carries TRBV6-6 and TRBJ2-7, with 10 positions matching TRBD2. Germline values: CDR1 MNHNY, CDR2 SVGAGI (reference sequence). The length of the CDR3 is 14 residues. Trimming removed 7 bases from V and 4 bases from J; junction bases left unmatched: 7.

The rearrangement joins TRBV7-9 to TRBJ1-2, with TRBD1 matching over 7 bases. The CDR3 runs 17 residues. Per the germline V gene, CDR1 is SEHNR and CDR2 is FQNEAQ (reference sequence). V was pared by 9 bases and J by 0 bases, with 16 bases of the junction left unmatched. This CDR3 is CASSGTEELLPNYGYTF. The CDR3 nucleotides are TGTGCCAGTTCCGGGACAGAAGAGCTTCTTCCTAACTATGGCTACACCTTC.

A word on this clone: The junction and the germline gene differ at one end; a read error may be behind it. The rearrangement links TRBV7-7 to TRBJ2-1; TRBD1 is a possible D gene (5 bases). Germline CDR1 reads SSHAT; CDR2 reads FNYEAQ (reference sequence). The CDR3 contains 15 residues. The CDR3 DNA sequence: TGTGCTAGCAGCTCCACAGGTGAACCCTACAATGAGCAGTTCTTC. It is translated as CASSSTGEPYNEQFF.

The gene calls are TRBV5-6 and TRBJ2-7, with 12 bases that match TRBD2. Losses at the gene ends were 3 bases for V and 3 bases for J; bases not matched to a gene: 4. The CDR3 is 15 amino acids. CDR1 SGHDT and CDR2 YYEEEE come from the germline V gene. The CDR3, as DNA: TGTGCCAGCAGCTCCTGGACTAGCGGGAACTACGAGCAGTACTTC. Residues: CASSSWTSGNYEQYF.

V gene TRBV13 combines with J gene TRBJ2-7, with D possibly matching TRBD1 (7 bases). The CDR3 spans 15 residues. V was cut by 4 bases and J by 1 base, with 14 bases left in between. CDR1 and CDR2 (germline): PRHDT, FYEKMQ (reference sequence). The DNA for the CDR3 is TGTGCCAGCAGCTCCCAGGGGGGATGGTCCTACGAGCAGTACTTC. Protein product: CASSSQGGWSYEQYF.

This clone was seen only once. The sample holds other DNA sequences that translate to the same CDR3. The chain carries TRBV5-6 and TRBJ2-7, with TRBD2 identical over 10 bases. This CDR3 has 14 amino acids. J lost 4 bases, V lost 4 bases, and 5 bases had no gene match. Germline V gene data show CDR1 as SGHDT and CDR2 as YYEEEE. CDR3 DNA: TGTGCCAGCAGCCCTAGCGGGAGATGGTACGAGCAGTACTTC. Amino acid sequence: CASSPSGRWYEQYF.

V and J are TRBV7-2 and TRBJ2-5; D is perhaps TRBD2 (7 bases). This CDR3 contains 14 residues. V was shortened by 0 bases and J by 4 bases, with 9 bases between the two germline ends. Per the germline V gene, CDR1 is SGHTA and CDR2 is FQGNSA. CDR3 nucleotide sequence: TGTGCCAGCAGCTTAGCGGGAGGGGGAGAGACCCAGTACTTC. It translates to CASSLAGGGETQYF.

A remark on this clone: One end of the junction varies from germline; a read error may be responsible. The chain is built from TRBV4-2 and TRBJ2-6, with D perhaps matching TRBD1 (8 bases). Germline V CDR1 and CDR2: LGHNA, YNFKEQ. CDR3 length: 17 residues. CDR3 DNA: TGTGCCAGCAGCCAACGAGACAGGGGAAGCGGGGCCAACGTCCCGACTTTC. Translating it yields CASSQRDRGSGANVPTF.

This clone was seen just once. This chain joins TRBV29-1 and TRBJ1-3; D possibly corresponds to TRBD1 (6 bases). Deletions cut 4 bases from V and 2 bases from J, with 15 bases between. This CDR3 is 15 amino acids long. Germline CDR1 SQVTM, CDR2 ANQGSEA. The CDR3 loop reads CSVAHTGGTGNTIYF. Written as DNA, the CDR3 is TGCAGCGTTGCCCACACTGGGGGCACTGGAAACACCATATATTTT.

The chain is built from TRBV28 and TRBJ2-2; D is possibly TRBD2 (6 bases). The CDR3 totals 14 residues. Between the trimmed V and J ends, which lost 8 bases and 2 bases, there was a span of 12 bases. Germline V lookup: CDR1 MDHEN, CDR2 SYDVKM. CDR3 sequence reads: CASGGGTNTGELFF. The CDR3 DNA reads TGTGCCAGCGGCGGCGGGACTAACACCGGGGAGCTGTTTTTT. The full variable domain, its missing parts supplied by reference TRBV28 and TRBJ2-2, is DVKVTQSSRYLVKRTGEKVFLECVQDMDHENMFWYRQDPGLGLRLIYFSYDVKMKEKGDIPEGYSVSREKKERFSLILESASTNQTSMYLCASGGGTNTGELFFGEGSRLTVL.